A single sample is the source of the 12 T cell receptor beta chains below, sequenced in a study of blood T cell repertoires in COVID-19. Profiling relied on immunoSEQ multiplex PCR, and the TCRdb table lists in-frame clones only, not all of them. This table holds approximately 250,000 clones, approximately 85% found once. Material for sequencing was PBMCs or T cells enriched from blood (not recorded which). All receptors derive from a woman aged 45-59 years with acute COVID-19.

V gene TRBV14 combines with J gene TRBJ1-1; D perhaps matches TRBD1 (5 bases). V lost 2 bases and J 11 bases, leaving 9 bases between the germline ends. CDR1 and CDR2 (germline): SGHDN, FVKESK. The CDR3 runs to 11 residues. The CDR3 sequence is CASSQRGWAFF. DNA for the CDR3: TGTGCCAGCAGCCAAAGGGGTTGGGCTTTCTTT.

The genes are TRBV30 and TRBJ1-1, with a tentative D call TRBD1 (5 bases). The CDR3 length is 13 residues. The germline V and J ends were trimmed by 0 bases and 6 bases, with 11 bases remaining between them. Germline lookup yields CDR1 GTSNPN and CDR2 SVGIG (reference sequence). The CDR3 DNA follows: TGTGCCTGGAGTGTACGGCGGGGCGCTGAAGCTTTCTTT. It yields the protein CAWSVRRGAEAFF.

The rearrangement uses TRBV28 and TRBJ1-3; a weak D match, TRBD1 (5 bases). Germline values: CDR1 MDHEN, CDR2 SYDVKM. Trimming cost V 4 bases and J 0 bases, with 10 bases left between them. The CDR3 spans 15 residues. This CDR3 reads CASSSREFSGNTIYF. As DNA, the CDR3 is TGTGCCAGCAGTTCCAGGGAATTCTCTGGAAACACCATATATTTT.

The V and J genes are TRBV29-1 and TRBJ1-2; 11 bases fit TRBD1. Germline assignment: CDR1 SQVTM and CDR2 ANQGSEA. The CDR3 contains 16 residues. V lost 5 bases and J lost 2; bases outside the gene matches: 10. CDR3: CSVSGQGARVNYGYTF. CDR3 sequence (DNA): TGCAGCGTTAGCGGACAGGGGGCGCGTGTGAACTATGGCTACACCTTC.

The gene calls are TRBV6-2 or TRBV6-3 and TRBJ1-6, with unresolved D. Trimming cost V 6 bases and J 0 bases, with 15 bases left between them. The CDR3 runs 17 residues. Germline CDR1 MNHEY, CDR2 SVGEGT. The CDR3 region has the DNA TGTGCCAGCAGCAACGAACTTTGGAGCTCCTATAATTCACCCCTCCACTTT. It is translated as CASSNELWSSYNSPLHF.

This clone was seen just once. The CDR3 DNA is TGTGCCACCAGCAGAGATCAGGGACTCCGGGAGCAGTACTTC. It translates to CATSRDQGLREQYF. This chain joins TRBV15 and TRBJ2-7; a weak D match, TRBD2 (6 bases). Germline V CDR1 and CDR2: LNHNV, YYDKDF (reference sequence). V lost 0 bases to trimming and J lost 7 bases, with 13 bases between them. This CDR3 has 14 amino acids.

This chain connects TRBV13 to TRBJ1-5; TRBD1 matches at 11 bases. This CDR3 region has 18 residues. V shed 3 bases and J 0 bases; nucleotides not matched to a gene: 7. Germline V gene lookup returns CDR1 PRHDT and CDR2 FYEKMQ (reference sequence). This CDR3 reads CASSFGTGGRNSNQPQHF. CDR3 DNA: TGTGCCAGCAGCTTCGGGACAGGGGGAAGGAATAGCAATCAGCCCCAGCATTTT.

This clone is a singleton in its sample. This sequence joins TRBV20-1 and TRBJ1-2; D is uncertain. This CDR3 has 11 residues. Germline V CDR1 and CDR2: DFQATT, SNEGSKA (reference sequence). Trimming shortened V by 8 bases and J by 0 bases, and 7 bases separated the two germline ends. The CDR3, as DNA: TGCAGTTGGCTCACTAACTATGGCTACACCTTC. This sequence encodes CSWLTNYGYTF.

This sequence joins TRBV13 and TRBJ1-1, with TRBD1 as a possible D gene (6 bases). From germline, CDR1 is PRHDT and CDR2 FYEKMQ (reference sequence). Deletions cut 0 bases from V and 0 bases from J, with 8 bases between. This CDR3 comprises 15 residues. CDR3 sequence (DNA): TGTGCCAGCAGCTTAGGTAGGACAGTGAACACTGAAGCTTTCTTT. This gives the protein CASSLGRTVNTEAFF.

The rearrangement links TRBV5-4 to TRBJ1-2; TRBD1 might be the D (6 bases). Germline V gene sequence: CDR1 SGHNT, CDR2 YYREEE (reference sequence). Trimming pared 2 bases from V and 2 bases from J, leaving 10 bases between. CDR3 size: 14 residues. The CDR3 DNA sequence: TGTGCCAGCAGCTTACACCAGGGGAACTATGGCTACACCTTC. It specifies CASSLHQGNYGYTF.

This clone was recorded once. The chain joins TRBV5-1 to TRBJ1-2, with D perhaps matching TRBD1 (6 bases). There are 13 residues in the CDR3. In germline, CDR1 is SGHRS, CDR2 YFSETQ. V lost 6 bases to trimming and J lost 4 bases, with 13 bases between them. CDR3: CASTRGGAYGYTF. The DNA of the CDR3 is TGCGCCAGCACCCGGGGGGGCGCCTATGGCTACACCTTC.

The chain joins TRBV19 to TRBJ1-2, with 7 bases fitting TRBD1. Looked up from germline, CDR1 is LNHDA and CDR2 is SQIVND (reference sequence). V trimming: 1 base; J trimming: 7 bases; junction bases outside the gene matches: 6. The CDR3 consists of 14 residues. The CDR3 loop is CASSIVRQGSGYTF. The CDR3 nucleotides read TGTGCCAGTAGTATAGTTCGACAGGGCTCTGGCTACACCTTC.